The clone carrying this T cell receptor (beta chain) came up a few times. The antigen is undetermined. V lost 4 bases to trimming and J lost 3 bases; unmatched junction nucleotides: 9. The CDR3 loop spans 14 amino acids. CDR1 and CDR2 (germline): SQVTM, ANQGSEA. The sample belongs to a study of cytomegalovirus exposure and HLA in healthy donors. The PCR contained 60 Vbeta and 13 Jbeta primers. Clones were sequenced by immunoSEQ multiplex PCR, and TCRdb holds only the in-frame ones, with some missing. The sample lists 140,000 or so clones, roughly a tenth occurring once. Study observations and caveats: Reportedly, cytomegalovirus status was diagnosed with high sensitivity and specificity. Only CMV serostatus was available as immune exposure information.

This clonotype was sampled from a male donor in good health and CMV-seronegative. V and J are TRBV29-1 and TRBJ2-7; 7 bases fit TRBD1. Sequenced material: PBMCs. DNA for the CDR3: TGCAGCGTTGTGCATGGGACAGCCCGCTACGAGCAGTACTTC. It is translated as CSVVHGTARYEQYF.